These T cell receptor beta chains were read from a single sample in a study of cytomegalovirus exposure and HLA in healthy donors. The table came from immunoSEQ multiplex PCR; TCRdb's copy has only in-frame clones and leaves some out. This table has approximately 170,000 clones, 82% appearing once. The sequencing input was PBMCs. The receptors come from a male donor in good health and CMV-seronegative. CDR3s include the opening cysteine and the closing phenylalanine or tryptophan. A D gene is named only where the DNA matches it firmly. Expanded clones are given a class, and other clones once, few, many or no size at all.

v_gene	abundance	j_gene	d_gene	CDR3nt	CDR3aa
TRBV9	-	TRBJ2-3	TRBD2	TGTGCCAGCAGCCCGAGACTAGCGGGAGAAAAGTATTTT	CASSPRLAGEKYF
TRBV19	-	TRBJ2-5	-	TGTGCCAGTAGTCCTCAACAGGGCAAGTCAGAGACCCAGTACTTC	CASSPQQGKSETQYF
TRBV7-9	-	TRBJ1-5	TRBD1	TGTTCCAGCAGCAAAGGGACAGGGTTTTTCGAGCCCCAGCATTTT	CSSSKGTGFFEPQHF
TRBV5-4	-	TRBJ1-5	-	TGTGCCAGCAGAGGTAGCAGCAACTCGGGTCAGCCCCAGCATTTT	CASRGSSNSGQPQHF
TRBV6-6	-	TRBJ2-2	TRBD1	TGTGCCAGCGGTAGGGGACAGCCGAACACCGGGGAGCTGTTTTTT	CASGRGQPNTGELFF
TRBV19	-	TRBJ2-7	-	TGTGCCAGTAGTATAAATCCCCAGACTGGCGAGCAGTACTTC	CASSINPQTGEQYF
TRBV5-4	-	TRBJ1-5	-	TGTGCCAGCAGCTTATCGGGTGGCAATCAGCCCCAGCATTTT	CASSLSGGNQPQHF
TRBV27	-	TRBJ2-7	-	TGTGCCAGCAGTCAGGGGGGTGGGAACGAGCAGTACTTC	CASSQGGGNEQYF
TRBV29-1	-	TRBJ2-7	-	TGCAGCGTCTTGGACAGCTCCTACGAGCAGTACTTC	CSVLDSSYEQYF
TRBV5-1	-	TRBJ2-3	-	TGCGCCAGCAGTTTTTGGCAGGGGACCACAGATACGCAGTATTTT	CASSFWQGTTDTQYF
TRBV5-1	-	TRBJ2-7	-	TGCGCCAGCAGCTTGGGCGGGGTCTCCTACGAGCAGTACTTC	CASSLGGVSYEQYF
TRBV6-1	-	TRBJ2-7	-	TGTGCCAGCAGTTACGGTCCCGAGCAGTACTTC	CASSYGPEQYF
TRBV12-5	-	TRBJ2-7	-	TGTGCTAGTGGCGCGCGTCTGTCAGGGCTGGAGCAGTACTTC	CASGARLSGLEQYF
TRBV29-1	-	TRBJ1-3	-	TGCAGCTATAAGCATAACTCTGGAAACACCATATATTTT	CSYKHNSGNTIYF
TRBV19	-	TRBJ1-2	-	TGTGCCAGTAGTCGACAAATGAAGGGCTACACCTTC	CASSRQMKGYTF
TRBV7-9	-	TRBJ2-4	-	TGTTCCAGCAGCTTCTTGGCAGTAGCCAAAAACATTCAGTACTTC	CSSSFLAVAKNIQYF
TRBV4-2	few	TRBJ1-6	-	TGTGCCAGCAGCCAAGGGCAGGGGAGCTCCTATAATTCACCCCTCCACTTT	CASSQGQGSSYNSPLHF
TRBV15	-	TRBJ1-2	TRBD1	TGTGCCACCAGCAGAGCTGGACAGGGGGCCCGCGGCTACACCTTC	CATSRAGQGARGYTF
TRBV30	-	TRBJ2-7	TRBD1	TGTGCCTGGAGGAGGACAGGGATCCCCGAGCAGTACTTC	CAWRRTGIPEQYF
TRBV5-1	-	TRBJ2-5	TRBD2	TGCGCCAGCAGACCTACCGGACTAGCGGGAGGAGGGCAAGAGACCCAGTACTTC	CASRPTGLAGGGQETQYF